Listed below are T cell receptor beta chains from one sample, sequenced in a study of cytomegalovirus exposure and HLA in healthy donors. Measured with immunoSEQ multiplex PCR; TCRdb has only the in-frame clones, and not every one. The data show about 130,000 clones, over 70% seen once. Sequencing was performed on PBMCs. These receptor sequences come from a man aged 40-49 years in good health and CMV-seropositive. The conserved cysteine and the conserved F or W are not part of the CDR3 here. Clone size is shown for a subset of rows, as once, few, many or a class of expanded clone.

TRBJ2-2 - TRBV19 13 ASGGQAGATGELF
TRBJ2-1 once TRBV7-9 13 ASSYTGTGENEQF
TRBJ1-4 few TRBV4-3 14 ASSQDRWTGGEKLF
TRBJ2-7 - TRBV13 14 ASSLGLAGASYEQY
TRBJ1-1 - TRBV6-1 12 ASNLDRGGTEAF
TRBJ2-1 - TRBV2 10 ASRTDANEQF
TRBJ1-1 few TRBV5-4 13 ASSLAGVPNTEAF
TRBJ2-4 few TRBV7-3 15 ASSLTGGGGAKNIQY
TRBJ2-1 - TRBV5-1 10 ASSPGWNEQF
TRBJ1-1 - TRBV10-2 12 ASSETRGNTEAF
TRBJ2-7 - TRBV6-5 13 ASSPRASGREKQY
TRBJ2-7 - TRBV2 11 ASSGDSSGEQY
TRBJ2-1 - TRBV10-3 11 AIKETAYNEQF
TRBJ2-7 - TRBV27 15 ASSSGLAGHPGYEQY
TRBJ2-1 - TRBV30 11 AWSGQKYNEQF
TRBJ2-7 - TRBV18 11 ASSPSQGTEQY